This record concerns one T cell receptor (beta chain) sequence. Its target is unknown. This sample is drawn from a study of cytomegalovirus exposure and HLA in healthy donors. Notes on the study in general: Reportedly, diagnosis of cytomegalovirus status by the classifier showed high specificity and sensitivity.

The J segment lost 4 bases and the V segment lost 0 bases, leaving 2 bases of the junction unmatched. This CDR3 spans 15 amino acids. The V gene's germline CDR1 is SGHTA and CDR2 FQGTGA. Produced via immunoSEQ multiplex PCR; TCRdb's table is partial and in-frame only. The sample holds about 110,000 clones, roughly 84% seen once. What was sequenced was PBMCs. The receptor comes from a young woman in good health and CMV-seronegative. This chain connects TRBV7-3 to TRBJ2-5; 10 positions agree with TRBD2. CDR3 in amino acids: CASSLTIAGGETQYF. CDR3 bases: TGTGCCAGCAGCTTAACTATAGCGGGGGGAGAGACCCAGTACTTC. Based on the CDR3 plus reference TRBV7-3 and TRBJ2-5, the full variable domain is GAGVSQTPSNKVTEKGKYVELRCDPISGHTALYWYRQSLGQGPEFLIYFQGTGAADDSGLPNDRFFAVRPEGSVSTLKIQRTERGDSAVYLCASSLTIAGGETQYFGPGTRLLVL.